The T cell receptor (beta chain) described here comes from a study of Ad26.COV2.S vaccination and SARS-CoV-2 variants. TCRdb keeps only in-frame clones here, not all; method: immunoSEQ multiplex PCR. Of roughly 320,000 clones detected, more than 70% appear once; the ten largest clones hold under 2%. Trimming pared 4 bases from V and 3 bases from J, leaving 10 bases between. CDR1 and CDR2 (germline): SGHTA, FQGTGA. The CDR3 runs to 15 residues. The treatment is: about 20 received Ad26.COV2.S at low or high dose, single or two shots; about 5 received placebo; per-sample allocation not given. Collection of samples fell on day 63 after the first vaccine or placebo injection.

This sequence was found in a person aged 18-65 years who received the Ad26.COV2.S COVID-19 vaccine or a placebo. The material sequenced was peripheral blood, taken in a trial of Ad26.COV2.S vaccine versus placebo. The chain uses TRBV7-3 and TRBJ2-6; D possibly corresponds to TRBD1 (6 bases). CDR3 sequence: CASSSQGYGANVLTF. The DNA of the CDR3 is TGTGCCAGCAGCTCTCAGGGGTATGGGGCCAACGTCCTGACTTTC.